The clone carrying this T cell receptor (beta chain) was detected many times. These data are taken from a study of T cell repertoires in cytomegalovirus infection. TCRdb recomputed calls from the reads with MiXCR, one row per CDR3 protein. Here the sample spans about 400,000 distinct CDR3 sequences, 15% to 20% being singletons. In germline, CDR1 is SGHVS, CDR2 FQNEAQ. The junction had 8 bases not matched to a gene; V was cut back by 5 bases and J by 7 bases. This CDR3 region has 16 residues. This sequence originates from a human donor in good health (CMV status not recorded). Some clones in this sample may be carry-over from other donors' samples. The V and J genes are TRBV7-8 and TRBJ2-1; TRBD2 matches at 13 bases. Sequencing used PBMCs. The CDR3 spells CASSLTGLAGINEQFF. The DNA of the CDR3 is TGTGCCAGCAGCCTTACGGGACTAGCGGGGATTAATGAGCAGTTCTTC. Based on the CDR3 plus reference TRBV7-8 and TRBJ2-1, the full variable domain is GAGVSQSPRYKVAKRGQDVALRCDPISGHVSLFWYQQALGQGPEFLTYFQNEAQLDKSGLPSDRFFAERPEGSVSTLKIQRTQQEDSAVYLCASSLTGLAGINEQFFGPGTRLTVL.